One T cell receptor beta chain is described in this entry. Its target antigen remains unknown. Within one base of it there is no much larger clone, and no base qualities were kept. TCRbeta CDR3 regions were amplified from genomic DNA using the immunoSEQ Assay, a bias-controlled multiplex PCR. The study's processing was this. Nucleated cell counts per sample were estimated from amplification of reference gene primers within the assay. Sequence reads were collapsed and filtered to measure the absolute abundance of every unique TCRbeta CDR3 rearrangement. For each sample, productive Simpson clonality was calculated as the square root of Simpson's diversity index over productive rearrangements. Held by TCRdb, this immuneACCESS table contains in-frame sequences only and omits some clones. Under half of the omission traces to an unresolved V gene where checked; the cause of the rest is unknown. D and trimming come from the DNA, and the V and J calls and clone size come from that table. The sample has about 120,000 clones on record, roughly 80% of them singletons. The ten top clones hold approximately 2.3% of the sample.

The collaborating institutions used their own protocols to collect whole blood in K2EDTA tubes. For TCRbeta analysis, collaborators shipped samples in one of three forms: frozen whole blood, isolated PBMCs, or DNA extracted from either of those sample types. The entry originates in a study of blood T cell repertoires in COVID-19 (TCRdb year 2020). Study-level background: The collaborator samples originated in the United States, Italy and Spain and spanned the acute and convalescent phases of COVID-19. The prospective study material was composed of cDNA or gDNA derived from T cells, B-cell-depleted T cells, or PBMCs. Subjects who had been exposed to COVID-19, were actively infected with it, or had recovered from it provided the deeply sampled blood TCRbeta repertoires that made up the dataset. The repertoires were released in a freely available public database meant as a resource for research on the immune response to SARS-CoV-2. Samples came from the ongoing ImmuneRACE study (first 160 participants) plus 1,254 subjects from 6 global collaborators. A de-identified subject ID, COVID-19 status, age in years and sex were almost always included in the sample metadata. HLA class I and class II types, where available, came from metadata supplied by the sample provider rather than from assay-based typing. Points the paper makes about the study in general: The quantity of clinical and demographic metadata differed by source and by participant and was supplied without curation.

Its CDR3 holds 13 amino acids, cysteine through phenylalanine. Only the CDR3 DNA stays, 39 bases, in frame from base 1. CDR1 and CDR2 were assigned from the germline V gene as SQVTM and ANQGSEA. Trimming at the junction amounts to 0 bases on V and 8 bases on J, and the germline ends lie 13 bases apart. The chain couples TRBV29-1 to TRBJ1-2, with the D gene call left open. The sample consisted of peripheral blood. The TCR comes from a man aged 25-45 years with acute or convalescent COVID-19. The nucleotides are TGCAGCGTTGAAGAGGGAGGCCTCTCCGGCTACACCTTC. Its product reads: CSVEEGGLSGYTF.